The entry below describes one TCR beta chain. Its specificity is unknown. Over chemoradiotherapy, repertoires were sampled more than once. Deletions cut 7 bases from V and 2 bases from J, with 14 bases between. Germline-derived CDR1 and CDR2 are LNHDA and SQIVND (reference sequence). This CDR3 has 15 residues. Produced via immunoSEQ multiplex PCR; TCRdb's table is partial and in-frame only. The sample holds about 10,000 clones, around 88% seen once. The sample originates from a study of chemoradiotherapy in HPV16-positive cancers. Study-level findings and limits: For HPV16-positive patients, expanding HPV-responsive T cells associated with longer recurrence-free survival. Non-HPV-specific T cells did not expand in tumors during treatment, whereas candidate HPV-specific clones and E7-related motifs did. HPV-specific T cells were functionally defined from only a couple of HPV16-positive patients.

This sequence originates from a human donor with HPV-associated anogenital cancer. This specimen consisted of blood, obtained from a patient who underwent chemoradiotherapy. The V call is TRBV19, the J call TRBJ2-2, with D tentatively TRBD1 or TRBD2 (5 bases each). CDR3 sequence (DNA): TGTGCCAGTAAACCGGGACCCCCTAACACCGGGGAGCTGTTTTTT. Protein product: CASKPGPPNTGELFF.